This passage covers 16 T cell receptor beta chains from one sample sequenced in a study of blood T cell repertoires in COVID-19 (dated by TCRdb to the early 2020s). Library prep was done by the immunoSEQ multiplex PCR assay. Sourced from immuneACCESS, this table was stored by TCRdb with only in-frame sequences that have V and J called. A share of the clones is absent; for the studies checked, an unresolved V gene accounts for under half, and the remainder has no known explanation. The sample table holds roughly 140,000 clones, of which approximately 85% were seen once. The leading ten clones occupy 2.5% to 3.5% of the sample. The sample taken for sequencing was peripheral blood. The receptors come from a man aged 50-59 years with acute or convalescent COVID-19.

The chain uses TRBV29-1 and TRBJ2-1; TRBD1 matches at 9 bases. The CDR3 covers 12 residues. Germline values: CDR1 SQVTM, CDR2 ANQGSEA. V was pared by 6 bases and J by 6 bases, with 3 bases of the junction left unmatched. CDR3 DNA: TGCAGCGTACGACAGGGGGTCAATGAGCAGTTCTTC. Encoded protein: CSVRQGVNEQFF.

The rearrangement joins TRBV7-9 to TRBJ2-1; 15 bases agree with TRBD2. The CDR3 runs 15 residues. CDR1 and CDR2 (germline): SEHNR, FQNEAQ (reference sequence). J lost 8 bases, V lost 5 bases, and 4 bases had no gene match. The CDR3 sequence is CASSPGLAGGDEQFF. Written as DNA, the CDR3 is TGTGCCAGCAGCCCCGGACTAGCGGGAGGGGATGAGCAGTTCTTC.

The chain recombines TRBV5-6 with TRBJ2-1, with 8 bases that match TRBD2. Germline trimming cut 0 bases from V and 6 bases from J; bases unmatched to any gene: 5. Germline CDR1 is SGHDT and CDR2 is YYEEEE. The CDR3 spans 15 residues. CDR3 protein: CASSLVTSVSNEQFF. The DNA of the CDR3 is TGTGCCAGCAGCTTGGTGACTAGCGTCTCCAATGAGCAGTTCTTC.

The chain joins TRBV7-9 to TRBJ1-2; D is possibly TRBD1 (5 bases). Deletions cut 8 bases from V and 8 bases from J, with 24 bases between. Germline V gene lookup returns CDR1 SEHNR and CDR2 FQNEAQ (reference sequence). This CDR3 region has 15 residues. This chain's CDR3 is CASARTSLEGSGYTF. CDR3 DNA sequence: TGTGCCAGCGCCCGGACAAGTTTGGAGGGATCGGGCTACACCTTC.

V usage is TRBV11-2 and J usage is TRBJ2-7; TRBD1 agrees at 7 bases. The V segment lost 5 bases and the J segment 0 bases; nucleotides outside the gene matches: 4. Germline V gene data show CDR1 as SGHAT and CDR2 as FQNNGV. This CDR3 is 14 amino acids long. CDR3 nucleotides: TGTGCCAGCAGCCAGGACAGGCCCTCCTACGAGCAGTACTTC. It translates to CASSQDRPSYEQYF.

Comment on this clone: The junction does not match germline at one end; this may be a read error. The CDR3, as DNA: TGTGCCAGCAGTTTAACTAGCGGGGGCCCGGATTTT. Its protein is CASSLTSGGPDF. The chain recombines TRBV12-3 or TRBV12-4 with TRBJ2-3; 11 bases match TRBD2. This CDR3 has 12 amino acids.

The V and J genes are TRBV7-9 and TRBJ1-6; TRBD1 is a possible D gene (5 bases). This CDR3 has 17 residues. V lost 5 bases, J lost 0 bases, and 14 bases lay in between. Germline V CDR1 and CDR2: SEHNR, FQNEAQ (reference sequence). CDR3 in DNA: TGTGCCAGCAGCAAAGGACATTCGAGCTCCTATAATTCACCCCTCCACTTT. As protein: CASSKGHSSSYNSPLHF.

The chain recombines TRBV7-8 with TRBJ1-5, with D possibly matching TRBD1 (5 bases). Per the germline V gene, CDR1 is SGHVS and CDR2 is FQNEAQ. V was shortened by 3 bases and J by 1 base, with 19 bases between the two germline ends. CDR3 length: 18 residues. CDR3 residues: CASSLARDPGFSNQPQHF. CDR3 DNA sequence: TGTGCCAGCAGCTTGGCCCGAGACCCAGGGTTCAGCAATCAGCCCCAGCATTTT.

V and J are TRBV19 and TRBJ1-1; D not resolved. V lost 6 bases and J 0 bases, leaving 11 bases between the germline ends. The CDR3 runs to 14 residues. CDR1 and CDR2 from the germline V gene are LNHDA and SQIVND (reference sequence). The chain's CDR3 is CASSPDTLNTEAFF. DNA for the CDR3: TGTGCCAGTAGCCCCGACACCCTGAACACTGAAGCTTTCTTT. The variable domain in full, with the rest retrieved from reference TRBV19 and TRBJ1-1, is DGGITQSPKYLFRKEGQNVTLSCEQNLNHDAMYWYRQDPGQGLRLIYYSQIVNDFQKGDIAEGYSVSREKKESFPLTVTSAQKNPTAFYLCASSPDTLNTEAFFGQGTRLTVV.

This clone was recorded only once. The rearrangement joins TRBV3-1 (or the pseudogene TRBV3-2) to TRBJ1-5; 9 bases line up with TRBD1. Germline loops: CDR1 LGHDT, CDR2 YNNKEL (reference sequence). The CDR3 length is 18 residues. Losses at the gene ends were 4 bases for V and 0 bases for J; bases not matched to a gene: 10. DNA of the CDR3: TGTGCCAGCAGCCTAGGGACAGGGCGCCTCTATAGCAATCAGCCCCAGCATTTT. This sequence encodes CASSLGTGRLYSNQPQHF.

CDR3 DNA: TGTGCCACCAGCAGAGAAGGGACAGGGGTTAGTCAGCCCCAGCATTTT. Translated: CATSREGTGVSQPQHF. This chain connects TRBV15 to TRBJ1-5; 10 bases map to TRBD1. This CDR3 has 16 amino acids. Germline CDR1 LNHNV, CDR2 YYDKDF (reference sequence). J gave up 6 bases and V 0 bases, and 5 bases lay outside the gene matches.

This clone appeared a few times. This chain links TRBV4-1 with TRBJ1-1; D is ambiguous. Germline V gene lookup returns CDR1 MGHRA and CDR2 YSYEKL. The CDR3 loop spans 15 amino acids. The ends were cut back, 1 base at V and 3 bases at J, with 12 bases in the middle. The CDR3 DNA reads TGCGCCAGCAGCCAAGTCGGTCGAGCACACACTGAAGCTTTCTTT. Residues: CASSQVGRAHTEAFF.

The chain is built from TRBV29-1 and TRBJ1-2; D gene ambiguous. V lost 3 bases and J 5 bases, leaving 19 bases between the germline ends. The CDR3 has 15 residues. Germline V gene sequence: CDR1 SQVTM, CDR2 ANQGSEA. CDR3 nucleotides: TGCAGCGTTGAGGCCATCCGTCAGGAGGCGTATGGCTACACCTTC. It encodes CSVEAIRQEAYGYTF. Combining the CDR3 with reference TRBV29-1 and TRBJ1-2 gives the whole variable domain SAVISQKPSRDICQRGTSLTIQCQVDSQVTMMFWYRQQPGQSLTLIATANQGSEATYESGFVIDKFPISRPNLTFSTLTVSNMSPEDSSIYLCSVEAIRQEAYGYTFGSGTRLTVV.

This chain joins TRBV7-3 and TRBJ2-7; 9 positions agree with TRBD1. Germline V lookup: CDR1 SGHTA, CDR2 FQGTGA. The V and J ends lost 5 bases and 1 base, in that order; junction bases with no gene match: 3. The CDR3 sequence is 14 residues long. In DNA, the CDR3 is TGTGCCAGCAGCCCGGACAGGGGATCCTACGAGCAGTACTTC. It is translated as CASSPDRGSYEQYF.

The rearrangement links TRBV11-2 to TRBJ1-2, with D possibly matching TRBD1 (6 bases). V dropped 6 bases and J dropped 7 bases, with 15 bases sitting between them. Germline CDR1 reads SGHAT; CDR2 reads FQNNGV. The CDR3 has 13 residues. For the CDR3, the DNA is TGTGCCAGCAGGTTTGGGGGCGCAGCTGGCTACACCTTC. Amino acid sequence: CASRFGGAAGYTF.

The rearrangement links TRBV9 to TRBJ2-2, with 8 bases matching TRBD2. The CDR3 covers 15 residues. The germline V gene has CDR1 SGDLS and CDR2 YYNGEE. V lost 2 bases to trimming and J lost 6 bases; unmatched junction nucleotides: 6. The CDR3 region is CASSVSGRRAGELFF. CDR3 DNA sequence: TGTGCCAGCAGCGTGAGCGGGAGAAGGGCCGGGGAGCTGTTTTTT.